Listed here is a single T cell receptor beta chain. Methods used by the authors: Researchers report that nucleated cell counts were estimated from reference gene primer amplification. The protocol was immunoSEQ multiplex PCR, while the TCRdb copy is restricted to in-frame clones and leaves out a portion. The V and J calls and clone size come from that table; D and trimming were worked out from the DNA. The sample includes approximately 230,000 clones, around 84% of them seen just once. The data were obtained in a study of blood T cell repertoires in COVID-19. About the research overall: From T cells, B-cell-depleted T cells, or PBMCs came the material, which was cDNA or gDNA.

Sequencing input: PBMCs or T cells enriched from blood (not recorded which). The source is a man in his late teens or twenties who had recovered from COVID-19.

The CDR3 region has the DNA TGTGCCAGCTCACCAAACCAGGGGAGAAACAATGAGCAGTTCTTC. Residues: CASSPNQGRNNEQFF. The rearrangement links TRBV18 to TRBJ2-1, with D possibly matching TRBD1 (6 bases). Trimming stripped 2 bases from V and 5 bases from J, with 13 bases between. The CDR3 is 15 residues long. Germline V gene sequence: CDR1 KGHSH, CDR2 LQKENI.